This TCR beta chain was recovered during a study of vaccination and CD4 T cells after COVID-19. Whole-study context: Convalescent patients had positive nasal swab PCR results for SARS-CoV-2. Disease was mild in 9 or 10 and severe in one.

The Oncomine TCR Beta short-read assay was what sequenced the DNA obtained from cultured CD4+ T cells. TCRdb fed the PCR reads into MiXCR, producing one record per CDR3 protein. The repertoire holds over 13,000 distinct CDR3 sequences, with around 21% as singletons. This sample's treatment: approximately nine-day PBMC culture with coronavirus spike peptide pools or control peptides (ViraFEST assay). The CDR3 has 16 amino acids. V shed 0 bases and J 4 bases; nucleotides not matched to a gene: 5. Germline values: CDR1 SGHRS, CDR2 YFSETQ. Concerning this clonotype itself: The antigen remains unidentified.

The sequencing input was cultured CD4+ T cells from blood. The V call is TRBV5-1, the J call TRBJ2-5; 11 nucleotides align to TRBD2. This receptor was identified in a human donor with COVID-19. The CDR3 coding sequence is TGCGCCAGCAGCTTGGGGCTAGCGGGGGGAGTAGAGACCCAGTACTTC. It encodes CASSLGLAGGVETQYF.